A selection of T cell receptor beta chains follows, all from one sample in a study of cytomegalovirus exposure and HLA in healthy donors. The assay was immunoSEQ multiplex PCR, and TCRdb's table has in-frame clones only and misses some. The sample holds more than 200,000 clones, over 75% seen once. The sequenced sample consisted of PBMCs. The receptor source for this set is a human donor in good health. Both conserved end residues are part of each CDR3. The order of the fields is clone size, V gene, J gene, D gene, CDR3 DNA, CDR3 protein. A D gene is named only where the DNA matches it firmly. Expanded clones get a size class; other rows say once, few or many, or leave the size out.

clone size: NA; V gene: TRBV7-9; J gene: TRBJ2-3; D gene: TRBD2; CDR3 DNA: TGTGCCAGCAGCTTACAACTAGCGGGAGCACCTACGCAGTATTTT; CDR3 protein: CASSLQLAGAPTQYF
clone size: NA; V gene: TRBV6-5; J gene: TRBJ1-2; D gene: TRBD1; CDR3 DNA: TGTGCCAGCAGTCGACAGGGGAACTATGGCTACACCTTC; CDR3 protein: CASSRQGNYGYTF
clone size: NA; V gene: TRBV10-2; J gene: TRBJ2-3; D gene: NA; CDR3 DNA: TGCGCCAGCTCAAAGGGGGGGGGAGTTGCGGATACGCAGTATTTT; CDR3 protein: CASSKGGGVADTQYF
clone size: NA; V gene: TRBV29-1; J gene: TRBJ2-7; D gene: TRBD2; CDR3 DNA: TGCAGCGTCCGAACTAGCGGGACCTACGAGCAGTACTTC; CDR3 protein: CSVRTSGTYEQYF
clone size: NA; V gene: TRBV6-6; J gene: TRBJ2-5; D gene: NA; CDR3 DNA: TGTGCCAGCAGTTCTCCAGAGACCCAGTACTTC; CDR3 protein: CASSSPETQYF
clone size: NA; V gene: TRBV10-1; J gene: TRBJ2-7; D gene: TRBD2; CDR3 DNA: TGCGCCAGGCGTCGGGGCGGGAGATCCTACGAGCAGTACTTC; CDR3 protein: CARRRGGRSYEQYF
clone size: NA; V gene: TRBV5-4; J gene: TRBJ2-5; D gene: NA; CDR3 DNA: TGTGCCAGCAGCCCCGTCGGGGAAGAGACCCAGTACTTC; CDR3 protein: CASSPVGEETQYF
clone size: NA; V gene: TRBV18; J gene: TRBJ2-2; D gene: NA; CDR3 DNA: TGTGCCAGCTCACCACGGCAGACAAACACCGGGGAGCTGTTTTTT; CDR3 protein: CASSPRQTNTGELFF
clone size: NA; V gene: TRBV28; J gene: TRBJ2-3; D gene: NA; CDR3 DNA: TGTGCCAGCAGTTTTAGAGATACGCAGTATTTT; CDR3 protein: CASSFRDTQYF
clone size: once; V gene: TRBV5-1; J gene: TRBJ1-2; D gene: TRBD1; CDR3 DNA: TGCGCCAGCAGCTTGTCTTGGGGCCTCGGACAGGGAAGAGATGGCTACACCTTC; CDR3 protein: CASSLSWGLGQGRDGYTF
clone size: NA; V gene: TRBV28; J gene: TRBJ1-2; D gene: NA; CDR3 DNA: TGTGCCAGCAGGGCCGTCCCAGGGGTATCGAACTATGGCTACACCTTC; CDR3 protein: CASRAVPGVSNYGYTF
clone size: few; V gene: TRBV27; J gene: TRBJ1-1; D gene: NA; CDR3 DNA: TGTGCCAGCAGTCCACCGAAGCCGTTGAGGGCTTTCTTT; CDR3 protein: CASSPPKPLRAFF
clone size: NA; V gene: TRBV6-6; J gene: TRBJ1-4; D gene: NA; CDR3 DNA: TGTGCCAGCAGTTTATCGGGGGCAACTAATGAAAAACTGTTTTTT; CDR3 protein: CASSLSGATNEKLFF
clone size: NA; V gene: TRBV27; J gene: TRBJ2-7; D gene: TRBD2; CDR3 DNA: TGTGCCAGCAGTTATAGCGGGGCAATCTCCTACGAGCAGTACTTC; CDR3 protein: CASSYSGAISYEQYF
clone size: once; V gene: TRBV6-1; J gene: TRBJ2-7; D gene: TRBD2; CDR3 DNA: TGTGCCAGCAGTGAAAGCGGGAGCTCCTACGAGCAGTACTTC; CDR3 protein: CASSESGSSYEQYF
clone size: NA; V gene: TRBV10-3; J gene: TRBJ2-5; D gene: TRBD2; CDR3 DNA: TGTGCCATCAGGGAAGCGGGAGCGGGGGGAGAGACCCAGTACTTC; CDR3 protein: CAIREAGAGGETQYF
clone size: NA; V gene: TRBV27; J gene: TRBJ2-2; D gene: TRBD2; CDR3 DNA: TGTGCCAGCAGTTCCGCAGGGGCGGAGGGTAGCGGGAGGGCCATGACCGGGGAGCTGTTTTTT; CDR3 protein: CASSSAGAEGSGRAMTGELFF
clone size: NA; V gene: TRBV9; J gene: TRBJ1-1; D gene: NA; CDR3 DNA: TGTGCCAGCAGCGTAGAGATGGAGGGGAACACTGAAGCTTTCTTT; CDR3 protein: CASSVEMEGNTEAFF
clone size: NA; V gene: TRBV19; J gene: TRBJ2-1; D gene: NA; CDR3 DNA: TGTGCCAGTAGTTCCTATACTAGTAGCAATGAGCAGTTCTTC; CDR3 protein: CASSSYTSSNEQFF
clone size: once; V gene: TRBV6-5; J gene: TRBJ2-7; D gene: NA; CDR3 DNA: TGTGCCAGCAGTTACTCGAAGGGCGGGATCTCCTACGAGCAGTACTTC; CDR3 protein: CASSYSKGGISYEQYF
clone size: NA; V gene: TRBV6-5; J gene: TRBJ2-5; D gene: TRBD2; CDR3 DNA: TGTGCCAGCAGTTACTCGCCCCGGACTAGCGAACAGACCCAGTACTTC; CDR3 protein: CASSYSPRTSEQTQYF
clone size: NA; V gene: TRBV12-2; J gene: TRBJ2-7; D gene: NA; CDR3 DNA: TGTGCAAGTCGCTTCGACGGTAGCGGGAGCGGGAGCTCCTACGAGCAGTACTTC; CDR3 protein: CASRFDGSGSGSSYEQYF
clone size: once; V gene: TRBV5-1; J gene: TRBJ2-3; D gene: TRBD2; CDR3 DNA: TGCGCCAGCAGCAACGGGAGGAACACAGATACGCAGTATTTT; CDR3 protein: CASSNGRNTDTQYF
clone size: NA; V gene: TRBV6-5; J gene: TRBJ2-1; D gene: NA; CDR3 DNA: TGTGCCAGCAGACAGGGGACTAGAGCTGAGCAGTTCTTC; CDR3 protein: CASRQGTRAEQFF
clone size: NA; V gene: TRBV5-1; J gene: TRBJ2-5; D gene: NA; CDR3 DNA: TGCGCCAGCAGCTATATTGGAGCTGGGGAGACCCAGTACTTC; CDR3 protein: CASSYIGAGETQYF
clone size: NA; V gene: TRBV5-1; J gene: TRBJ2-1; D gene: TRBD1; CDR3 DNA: TGCGCCAGCAGCTTGGCCGGACAGGGGACGTACAATGAGCAGTTCTTC; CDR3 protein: CASSLAGQGTYNEQFF
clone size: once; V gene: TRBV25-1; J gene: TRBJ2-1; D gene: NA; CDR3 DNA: TGTGCCAGCAGTGAAGTTGTAGTCCATGAGCAGTTCTTC; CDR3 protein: CASSEVVVHEQFF
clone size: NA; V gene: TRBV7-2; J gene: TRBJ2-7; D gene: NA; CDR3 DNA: TGTGCCAGCAGCTTAGATCCGGGGTACACCTACGAGCAGTACTTC; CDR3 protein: CASSLDPGYTYEQYF
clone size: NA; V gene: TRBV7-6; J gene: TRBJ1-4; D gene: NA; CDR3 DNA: TGTGCCAGCAGCTTAGGAACGGGTCAAGGTGGAAAACTGTTTTTT; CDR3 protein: CASSLGTGQGGKLFF
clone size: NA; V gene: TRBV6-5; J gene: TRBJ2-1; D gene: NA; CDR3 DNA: TGTGCCAGCAGTTATGTGGGGAGCGCTGAGCAGTTCTTC; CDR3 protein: CASSYVGSAEQFF
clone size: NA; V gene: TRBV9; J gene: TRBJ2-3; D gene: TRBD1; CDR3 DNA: TGTGCCAGCAGCGTTTCCGGGACAGCTGCCACAGATACGCAGTATTTT; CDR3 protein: CASSVSGTAATDTQYF
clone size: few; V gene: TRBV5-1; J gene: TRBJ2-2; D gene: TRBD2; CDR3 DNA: TGCGCCAGCTGCGAGGGAGGGCCCCGGGTCACCGGGGAGCTGTTTTTT; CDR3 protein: CASCEGGPRVTGELFF
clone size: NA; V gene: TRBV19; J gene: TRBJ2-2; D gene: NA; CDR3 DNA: TGTGCCAGTAGCAACAGAGACACCGGGGAGCTGTTTTTT; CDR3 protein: CASSNRDTGELFF
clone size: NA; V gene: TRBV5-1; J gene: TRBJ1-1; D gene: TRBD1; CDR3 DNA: TGCGCCGGCAGCCCCCGAGGACAGGGAGGCATGAACACTGAAGCTTTCTTT; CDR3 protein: CAGSPRGQGGMNTEAFF
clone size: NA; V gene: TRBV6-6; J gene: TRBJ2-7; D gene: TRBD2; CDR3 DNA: TGTGCCAGCAGTCCCAACCCAGCGGGAGGGCTCGAGCAGTACTTC; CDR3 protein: CASSPNPAGGLEQYF
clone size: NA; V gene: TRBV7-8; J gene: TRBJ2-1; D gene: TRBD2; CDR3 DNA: TGTGCCAGCAGCTTAAATATTGGTCGGCGGGAGGGGTCCTACAATGAGCAGTTCTTC; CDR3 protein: CASSLNIGRREGSYNEQFF
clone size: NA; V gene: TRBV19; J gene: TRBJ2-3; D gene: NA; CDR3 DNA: TGTGCCAGTAGTGGGGGCAGCACAGATACGCAGTATTTT; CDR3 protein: CASSGGSTDTQYF
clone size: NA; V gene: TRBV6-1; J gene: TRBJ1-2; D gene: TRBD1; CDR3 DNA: TGTGCCAGCAGGGCCGGACAGGGGTATGGCTACACCTTC; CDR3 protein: CASRAGQGYGYTF
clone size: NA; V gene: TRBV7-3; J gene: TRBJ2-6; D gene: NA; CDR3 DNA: TGTGCCAGCAGCACAGGGTCAGCTGGGGCCAACGTCCTGACTTTC; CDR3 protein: CASSTGSAGANVLTF
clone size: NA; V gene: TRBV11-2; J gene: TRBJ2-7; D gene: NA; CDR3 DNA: TGTGCCAGCAGCCCCTGGCTCATCTACGAGCAGTACTTC; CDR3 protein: CASSPWLIYEQYF
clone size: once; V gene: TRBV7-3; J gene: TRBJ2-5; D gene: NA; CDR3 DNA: TGTGCCAGCAGCACACACTGTCCTGCGAGGGAGGAGGAGACCCAGTACTTC; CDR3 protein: CASSTHCPAREEETQYF
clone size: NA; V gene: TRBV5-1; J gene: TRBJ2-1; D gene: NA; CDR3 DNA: TGCGCCAGCAGCCTTGACAGAGGCGAGCAGTTCTTC; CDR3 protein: CASSLDRGEQFF
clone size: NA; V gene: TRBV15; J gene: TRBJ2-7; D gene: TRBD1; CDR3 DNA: TGTGCCACCAGCACAGCTCGACAGGGCTATTCCGGCGAGCAGTACTTC; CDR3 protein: CATSTARQGYSGEQYF
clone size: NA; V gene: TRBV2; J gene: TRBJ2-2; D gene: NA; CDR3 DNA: TGTGCCAGCAGTGTTCGAGCAGGGGAAGCCACCGGGGAGCTGTTTTTT; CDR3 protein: CASSVRAGEATGELFF
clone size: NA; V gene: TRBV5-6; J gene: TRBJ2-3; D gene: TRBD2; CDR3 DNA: TGTGCCAGCAGCTTGTGGGCGGGAGGCCGCACAGATACGCAGTATTTT; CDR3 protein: CASSLWAGGRTDTQYF
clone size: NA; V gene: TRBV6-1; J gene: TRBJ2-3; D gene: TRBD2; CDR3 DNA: TGTGCCAGCAGTGAGAGACTAGCACCTAGCACAGATACGCAGTATTTT; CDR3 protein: CASSERLAPSTDTQYF
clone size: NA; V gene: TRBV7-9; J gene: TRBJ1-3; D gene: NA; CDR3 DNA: TGTGCCAGCAGCTTGGGGGGTAGTGGAAACACCATATATTTT; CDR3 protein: CASSLGGSGNTIYF
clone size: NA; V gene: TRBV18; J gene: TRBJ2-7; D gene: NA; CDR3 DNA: TGTGCCAGCTCATCGGTCGAGCGGGCCGAGCAGTACTTC; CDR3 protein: CASSSVERAEQYF
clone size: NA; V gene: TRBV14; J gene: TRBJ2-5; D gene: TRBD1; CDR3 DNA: TGTGCCAGCAGCCAAGTTGGGTGGCGACAGGGTAAAGAGACCCAGTACTTC; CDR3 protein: CASSQVGWRQGKETQYF
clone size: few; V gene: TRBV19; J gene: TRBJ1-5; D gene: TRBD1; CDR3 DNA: TGTGCCAGTGGGACAGGGGATAACAATCAGCCCCAGCATTTT; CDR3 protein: CASGTGDNNQPQHF
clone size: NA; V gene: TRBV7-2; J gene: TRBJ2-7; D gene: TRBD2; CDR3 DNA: TGTGCCAGCAGCGCCCGACTAGCGGGAGGTAACGAGCAGTACTTC; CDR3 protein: CASSARLAGGNEQYF